Shown below are 21 T cell receptor beta chains from a single sample sequenced in a study of T cell responses to AZD1222 COVID-19 vaccine. Clones were read by immunoSEQ multiplex PCR, and TCRdb kept only the in-frame ones, dropping some. The sample records 150,000 to 200,000 clones, 94% being singletons. This sample comprised peripheral blood, obtained on day 0 of AZD1222 vaccination. These receptors were collected from an adult in good health.

The chain couples TRBV2 to TRBJ2-2, with 7 nucleotides matching TRBD2. V lost 6 bases, J lost 1 base, and 5 bases stayed unmatched. Germline V gene data show CDR1 as SNHLY and CDR2 as FYNNEI. The CDR3 is 15 amino acids. CDR3 loop: CASRGGLKNTGELFF. In nucleotides, the CDR3 is TGTGCCAGCAGGGGGGGACTAAAGAACACCGGGGAGCTGTTTTTT.

The chain links TRBV18 to TRBJ2-2; D unclear. CDR1 and CDR2 from the germline V gene are KGHSH and LQKENI. Trimming removed 3 bases at V and 7 bases at J, with 6 bases between. The CDR3 has 12 residues. The CDR3 region is CASSPGIGELFF. DNA for the CDR3: TGTGCCAGCTCACCGGGAATCGGGGAGCTGTTTTTT. The full variable domain, with the rest looked up from reference TRBV18 and TRBJ2-2, is NAGVMQNPRHLVRRRGQEARLRCSPMKGHSHVYWYRQLPEEGLKFMVYLQKENIIDESGMPKERFSAEFPKEGPSILRIQQVVRGDSAAYFCASSPGIGELFFGEGSRLTVL.

This clone was observed once. The chain combines TRBV6-5 with TRBJ1-1, with 10 bases that match TRBD1. The CDR3 has 13 amino acids. V lost 5 bases and J lost 11; bases outside the gene matches: 8. The V gene's germline CDR1 is MNHEY and CDR2 SVGAGI. CDR3 nucleotide sequence: TGTGCCAGCAGTAACGACAGGGGGCAAGGGGCTTTCTTT. Its translation: CASSNDRGQGAFF.

The chain employs TRBV5-1 and TRBJ2-1; D unresolved. V was pared by 0 bases and J by 3 bases, with 4 bases between. The CDR3 extends over 13 amino acids. In germline, CDR1 is SGHRS, CDR2 YFSETQ. CDR3 amino acids: CASSLGSYNEQFF. The CDR3 bases are TGCGCCAGCAGCTTGGGAAGCTACAATGAGCAGTTCTTC.

This chain uses TRBV28 with TRBJ2-1; 15 bases line up with TRBD2. Germline trimming cut 5 bases from V and 5 bases from J; bases unmatched to any gene: 10. CDR3 length: 18 amino acids. CDR1 MDHEN and CDR2 SYDVKM come from the germline V gene. The CDR3 nucleotides are TGTGCCAGCAGTAGGGGCTTGGGACTAGCGGGGGGAAACAATGAGCAGTTCTTC. Translation gives CASSRGLGLAGGNNEQFF. Full variable domain (outside the CDR3, taken from reference TRBV28 and TRBJ2-1): DVKVTQSSRYLVKRTGEKVFLECVQDMDHENMFWYRQDPGLGLRLIYFSYDVKMKEKGDIPEGYSVSREKKERFSLILESASTNQTSMYLCASSRGLGLAGGNNEQFFGPGTRLTVL.

The rearrangement joins TRBV2 to TRBJ1-5; D perhaps matches TRBD1 (5 bases). From germline, CDR1 is SNHLY and CDR2 FYNNEI. The CDR3 length is 13 residues. V lost 5 bases to trimming and J lost 6 bases, with 11 bases between them. The CDR3 DNA sequence: TGTGCCAGCAGTAAGGGACGGGCTCAGCCCCAGCATTTT. Protein: CASSKGRAQPQHF.

The chain is built from TRBV7-6 and TRBJ2-2; unclear D gene. V lost 1 base and J 5 bases, leaving 8 bases between the germline ends. The CDR3 covers 14 residues. Germline V lookup: CDR1 SGHVS, CDR2 FNYEAQ. CDR3: CASSLEWDTGELFF. As DNA, the CDR3 is TGTGCCAGCAGCTTAGAGTGGGATACCGGGGAGCTGTTTTTT.

The chain uses TRBV29-1 and TRBJ2-7; D gene ambiguous. Trimming took 6 bases from V and 1 from J, leaving 13 bases between them. CDR1 is SQVTM, CDR2 ANQGSEA, per germline. The CDR3 has 13 amino acids. CDR3 loop: CSVETRPSYEQYF. The CDR3 DNA sequence: TGCAGCGTGGAGACAAGGCCGTCCTACGAGCAGTACTTC.

The genes are TRBV28 and TRBJ1-5; D is possibly TRBD1 (5 bases). V was trimmed by 2 bases and J by 6 bases, leaving 20 bases between them. The length of the CDR3 is 17 residues. CDR1 MDHEN and CDR2 SYDVKM come from the germline V gene. The CDR3 DNA reads as TGTGCCAGCAGTTTAGGGGCCCGGGGGGGGGTCGGTCAGCCCCAGCATTTT. This gives the protein CASSLGARGGVGQPQHF.

The J gene is TRBJ2-2, the V gene TRBV23-1; weak D call: TRBD2 (7 bases). TRBV23-1 qualifies as an ORF whose function is uncertain. This CDR3 spans 13 amino acids. For the CDR3, the DNA is TGCGAAGGGGGAAAGCGGGGATCCGGGGAGCTGTTTTTT. This codes for CEGGKRGSGELFF.

V and J are TRBV11-2 and TRBJ1-1; no firm D call. Trimming left V 6 bases short and J 2 bases short, with 13 bases between. Germline CDR1 SGHAT, CDR2 FQNNGV. The CDR3 loop spans 14 amino acids. CDR3 nucleotide sequence: TGTGCCAGCAGTAGACCGGTAGTCAACACTGAAGCTTTCTTT. The encoded protein is CASSRPVVNTEAFF.

V and J are TRBV3-1 (or the pseudogene TRBV3-2) and TRBJ2-1, with D uncertain. Germline V CDR1 and CDR2: LGHDT, YNNKEL (reference sequence). The CDR3 sequence is 15 residues long. V was cut by 4 bases and J by 7 bases, with 17 bases left in between. CDR3: CASSLWTRPGNEQFF. As DNA, the CDR3 is TGTGCCAGCAGCCTTTGGACCCGTCCCGGAAATGAGCAGTTCTTC.

The chain carries TRBV5-5 and TRBJ1-1; D is unclear. The CDR3 is 14 residues long. CDR1 and CDR2 (germline): SGHKS, YYEKEE (reference sequence). V lost 0 bases, J lost 5 bases, and 11 bases lay in between. The CDR3 DNA reads as TGTGCCAGCAGCTTGGCTGGCTTAGGTACTGAAGCTTTCTTT. Its translation: CASSLAGLGTEAFF.

The chain uses TRBV27 and TRBJ1-6, with a tentative D call TRBD1 (5 bases). CDR1 MNHEY and CDR2 SMNVEV come from the germline V gene (reference sequence). Trimming removed 3 bases from V and 8 bases from J, with 8 bases in between. The CDR3 consists of 13 residues. DNA of the CDR3: TGTGCCAGCAGTTTCAGGGACTATTCACCCCTCCACTTT. It translates to CASSFRDYSPLHF.

V and J are TRBV7-9 and TRBJ2-7; D is unclear. The length of the CDR3 is 13 residues. Germline V gives CDR1 SEHNR, CDR2 FQNEAQ (reference sequence). V was clipped by 6 bases and J by 6 bases, with 15 bases between them. CDR3 loop: CASRAGRFPEQYF. For the CDR3, the DNA is TGTGCCAGCAGGGCCGGACGTTTTCCCGAGCAGTACTTC.

V usage is TRBV27 and J usage is TRBJ1-5; tentative D call: TRBD1 (5 bases). The germline CDR1 and CDR2 sequences are MNHEY and SMNVEV (reference sequence). The V and J ends lost 5 bases and 4 bases respectively, with 15 bases between them. The CDR3 spans 15 residues. Written as DNA, the CDR3 is TGTGCCAGCAGTCCCAGACAGTTAGATAATCAGCCCCAGCATTTT. It is translated as CASSPRQLDNQPQHF.

The V gene is TRBV28, the J gene TRBJ1-1; D not resolved. Trimming cost V 0 bases and J 4 bases, with 12 bases left between them. From germline, CDR1 is MDHEN and CDR2 SYDVKM. This CDR3 comprises 15 residues. The CDR3 sequence is CASSLWDPRGTEAFF. For the CDR3, the DNA is TGTGCCAGCAGTTTATGGGACCCCCGAGGCACTGAAGCTTTCTTT.

The gene calls are TRBV18 and TRBJ1-1; 7 nucleotides line up with TRBD1. V gave up 3 bases and J gave up 0 bases; unmatched junction bases: 7. This CDR3 region has 16 residues. The germline V gene encodes CDR1 KGHSH and CDR2 LQKENI. This CDR3 is CASSPGQRSMNTEAFF. The CDR3 DNA reads as TGTGCCAGCTCACCGGGACAGCGTTCGATGAACACTGAAGCTTTCTTT. Complete variable domain (other parts from reference TRBV18 and TRBJ1-1): NAGVMQNPRHLVRRRGQEARLRCSPMKGHSHVYWYRQLPEEGLKFMVYLQKENIIDESGMPKERFSAEFPKEGPSILRIQQVVRGDSAAYFCASSPGQRSMNTEAFFGQGTRLTVV.

The chain has TRBV3-1 (or the pseudogene TRBV3-2) and TRBJ1-1, with no clear D. V dropped 0 bases and J dropped 1 base, with 6 bases sitting between them. Germline CDR1 is LGHDT and CDR2 is YNNKEL (reference sequence). CDR3 length: 14 amino acids. CDR3 bases: TGTGCCAGCAGCCAAGATCGCAGGAACACTGAAGCTTTCTTT. It encodes CASSQDRRNTEAFF.

The chain carries TRBV7-3 and TRBJ2-1; 12 nucleotides match TRBD2. Germline V CDR1 and CDR2: SGHTA, FQGTGA. The CDR3 runs to 15 residues. With 5 bases clipped from V and 3 bases from J, the junction kept 2 bases outside the gene matches. The CDR3 region is CASSPGLAGYNEQFF. The CDR3, as DNA: TGTGCCAGCAGCCCGGGACTAGCGGGCTACAATGAGCAGTTCTTC. Using reference TRBV7-3 and TRBJ2-1 for the parts outside the CDR3, the full variable domain is GAGVSQTPSNKVTEKGKYVELRCDPISGHTALYWYRQSLGQGPEFLIYFQGTGAADDSGLPNDRFFAVRPEGSVSTLKIQRTERGDSAVYLCASSPGLAGYNEQFFGPGTRLTVL.

This chain uses TRBV6-5 with TRBJ2-1; D ambiguous. Trimming pared 4 bases from V and 2 bases from J, leaving 12 bases between. The CDR3 length is 15 residues. The germline CDR1 and CDR2 sequences are MNHEY and SVGAGI. CDR3 nucleotides: TGTGCCAGCAGTTTAGACGGTCCCACCTACAATGAGCAGTTCTTC. Translating gives CASSLDGPTYNEQFF.